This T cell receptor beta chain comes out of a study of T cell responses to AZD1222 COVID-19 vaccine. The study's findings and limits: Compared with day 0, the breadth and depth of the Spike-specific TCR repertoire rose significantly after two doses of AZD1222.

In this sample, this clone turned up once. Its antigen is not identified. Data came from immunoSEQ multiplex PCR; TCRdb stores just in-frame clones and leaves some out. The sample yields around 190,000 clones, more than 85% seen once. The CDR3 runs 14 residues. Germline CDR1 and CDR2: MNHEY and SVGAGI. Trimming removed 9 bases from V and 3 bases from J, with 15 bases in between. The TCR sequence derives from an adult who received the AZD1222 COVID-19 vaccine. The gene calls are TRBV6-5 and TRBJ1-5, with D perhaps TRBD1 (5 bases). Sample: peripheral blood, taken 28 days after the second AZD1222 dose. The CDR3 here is CASRGDLLNQPQHF. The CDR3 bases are TGTGCCAGTAGAGGGGATTTGCTCAATCAGCCCCAGCATTTT.